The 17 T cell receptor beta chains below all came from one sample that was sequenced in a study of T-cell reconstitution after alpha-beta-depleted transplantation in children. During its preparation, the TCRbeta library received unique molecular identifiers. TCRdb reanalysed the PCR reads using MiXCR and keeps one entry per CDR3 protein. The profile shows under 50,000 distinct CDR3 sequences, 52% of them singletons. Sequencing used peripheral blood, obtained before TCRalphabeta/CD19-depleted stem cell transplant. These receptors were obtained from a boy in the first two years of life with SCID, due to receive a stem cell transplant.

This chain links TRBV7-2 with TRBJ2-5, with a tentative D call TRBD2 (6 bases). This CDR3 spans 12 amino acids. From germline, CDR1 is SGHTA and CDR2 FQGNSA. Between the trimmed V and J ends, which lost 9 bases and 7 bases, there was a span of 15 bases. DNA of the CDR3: TGTGCCAGTGCGGGACTGGGGGGGACCCAGTACTTC. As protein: CASAGLGGTQYF.

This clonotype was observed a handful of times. The CDR3 nucleotides are TGCGCCAGCAGCTTGGCGGGGCGAGCTAACTATGGCTACACCTTC. As protein: CASSLAGRANYGYTF. This chain uses TRBV5-1 with TRBJ1-2; D is perhaps TRBD1 (5 bases). Germline V gives CDR1 SGHRS, CDR2 YFSETQ. The CDR3 has 15 amino acids. Trimming removed 0 bases at V and 0 bases at J, with 9 bases between.

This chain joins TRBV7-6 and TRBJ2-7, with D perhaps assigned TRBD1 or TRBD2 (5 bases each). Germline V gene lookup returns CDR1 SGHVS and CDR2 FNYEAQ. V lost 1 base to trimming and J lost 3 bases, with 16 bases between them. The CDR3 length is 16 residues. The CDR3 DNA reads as TGTGCCAGCAGCTTAGGCCCCCGGAAGGGGAGCTACGAGCAGTACTTC. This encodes CASSLGPRKGSYEQYF.

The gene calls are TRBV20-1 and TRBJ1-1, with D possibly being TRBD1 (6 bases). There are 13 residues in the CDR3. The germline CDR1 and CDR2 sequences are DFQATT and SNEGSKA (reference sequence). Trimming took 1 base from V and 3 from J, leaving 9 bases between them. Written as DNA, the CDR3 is TGCAGTGCTAGAGCCCAGGGGCACACTGAAGCTTTCTTT. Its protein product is CSARAQGHTEAFF.

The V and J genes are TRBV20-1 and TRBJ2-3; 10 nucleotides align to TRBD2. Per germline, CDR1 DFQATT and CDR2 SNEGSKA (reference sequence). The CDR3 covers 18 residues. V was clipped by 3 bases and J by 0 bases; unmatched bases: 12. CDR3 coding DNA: TGCAGTGCTAGGACCCTAGCGGGGGCGCGAAGTAGCACAGATACGCAGTATTTT. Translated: CSARTLAGARSSTDTQYF.

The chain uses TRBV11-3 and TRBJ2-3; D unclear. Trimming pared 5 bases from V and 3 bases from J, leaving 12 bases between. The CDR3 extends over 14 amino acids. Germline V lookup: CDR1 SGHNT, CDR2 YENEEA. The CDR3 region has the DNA TGTGCCAGCAGCCACGCCAAGAAAACAGATACGCAGTATTTT. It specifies CASSHAKKTDTQYF.

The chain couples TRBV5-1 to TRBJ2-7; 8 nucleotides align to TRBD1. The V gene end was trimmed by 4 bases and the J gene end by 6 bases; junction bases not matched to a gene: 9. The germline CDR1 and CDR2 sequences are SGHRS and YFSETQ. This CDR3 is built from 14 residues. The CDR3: CASSPQGALSEQYF. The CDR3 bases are TGCGCCAGCAGCCCCCAGGGGGCCCTCTCCGAGCAGTACTTC. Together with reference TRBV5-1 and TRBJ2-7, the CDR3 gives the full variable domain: KAGVTQTPRYLIKTRGQQVTLSCSPISGHRSVSWYQQTPGQGLQFLFEYFSETQRNKGNFPGRFSGRQFSNSRSEMNVSTLELGDSALYLCASSPQGALSEQYFGPGTRLTVT.

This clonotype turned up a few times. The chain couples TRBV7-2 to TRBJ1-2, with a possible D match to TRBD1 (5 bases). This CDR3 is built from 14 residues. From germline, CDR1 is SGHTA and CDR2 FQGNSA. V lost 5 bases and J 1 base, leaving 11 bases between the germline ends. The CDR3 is CASSRDGVNYGYTF. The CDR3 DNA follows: TGTGCCAGCAGCCGGGACGGAGTTAACTATGGCTACACCTTC.

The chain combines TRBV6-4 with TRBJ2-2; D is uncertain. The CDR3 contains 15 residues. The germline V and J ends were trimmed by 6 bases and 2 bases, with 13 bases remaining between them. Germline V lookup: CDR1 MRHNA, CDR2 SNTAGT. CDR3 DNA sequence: TGTGCCAGCAGAGCCTTAGGAACTAACACCGGGGAGCTGTTTTTT. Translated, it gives CASRALGTNTGELFF.

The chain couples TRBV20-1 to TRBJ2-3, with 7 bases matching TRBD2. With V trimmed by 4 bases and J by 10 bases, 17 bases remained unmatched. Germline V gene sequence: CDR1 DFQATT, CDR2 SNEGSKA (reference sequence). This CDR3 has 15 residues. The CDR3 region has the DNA TGCAGTGCTACCCGGGACTATTGGCGGGATGATTCGCAGTATTTT. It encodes CSATRDYWRDDSQYF.

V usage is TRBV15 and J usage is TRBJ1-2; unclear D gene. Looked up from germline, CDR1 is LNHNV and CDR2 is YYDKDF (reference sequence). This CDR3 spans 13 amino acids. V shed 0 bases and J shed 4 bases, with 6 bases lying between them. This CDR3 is CATSREHFYGYTF. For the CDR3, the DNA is TGTGCCACCAGCAGAGAACACTTCTATGGCTACACCTTC.

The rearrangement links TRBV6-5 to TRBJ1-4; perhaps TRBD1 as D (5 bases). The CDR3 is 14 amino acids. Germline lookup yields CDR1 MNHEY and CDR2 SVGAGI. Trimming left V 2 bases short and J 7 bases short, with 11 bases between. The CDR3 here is CASSYLGGSEKLFF. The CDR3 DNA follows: TGTGCCAGCAGTTACCTGGGGGGAAGTGAAAAACTGTTTTTT.

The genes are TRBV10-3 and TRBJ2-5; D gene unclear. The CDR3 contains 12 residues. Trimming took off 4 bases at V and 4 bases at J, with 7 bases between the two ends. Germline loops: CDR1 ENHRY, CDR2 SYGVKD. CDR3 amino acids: CAISAGGETQYF. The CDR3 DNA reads TGTGCCATCAGTGCAGGTGGAGAGACCCAGTACTTC.

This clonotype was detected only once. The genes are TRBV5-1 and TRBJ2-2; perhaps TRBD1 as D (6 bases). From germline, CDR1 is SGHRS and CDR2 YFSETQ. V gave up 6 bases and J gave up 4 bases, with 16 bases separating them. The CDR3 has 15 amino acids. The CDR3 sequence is CASTFVRGSTGELFF. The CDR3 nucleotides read TGCGCCAGCACCTTCGTAAGGGGGTCCACCGGGGAGCTGTTTTTT.

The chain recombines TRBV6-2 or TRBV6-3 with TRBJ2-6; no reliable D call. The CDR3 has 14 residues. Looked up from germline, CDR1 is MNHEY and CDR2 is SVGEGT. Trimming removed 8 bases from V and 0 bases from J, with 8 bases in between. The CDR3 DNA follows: TGTGCCAGCGGGGAAAGCTCTGGGGCCAACGTCCTGACTTTC. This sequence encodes CASGESSGANVLTF.

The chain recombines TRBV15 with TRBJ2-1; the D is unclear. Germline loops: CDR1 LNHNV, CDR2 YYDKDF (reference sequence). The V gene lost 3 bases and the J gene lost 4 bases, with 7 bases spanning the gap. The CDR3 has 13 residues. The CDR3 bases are TGTGCCACCAGCAGTACTTCATACAATGAGCAGTTCTTC. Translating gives CATSSTSYNEQFF.

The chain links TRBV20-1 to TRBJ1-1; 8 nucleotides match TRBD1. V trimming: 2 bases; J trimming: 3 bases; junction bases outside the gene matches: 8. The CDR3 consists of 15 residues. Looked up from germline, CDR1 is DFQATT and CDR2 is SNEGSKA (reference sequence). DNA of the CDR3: TGCAGTGCTAGATCAGGGGGCGTAGGGGACACTGAAGCTTTCTTT. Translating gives CSARSGGVGDTEAFF.